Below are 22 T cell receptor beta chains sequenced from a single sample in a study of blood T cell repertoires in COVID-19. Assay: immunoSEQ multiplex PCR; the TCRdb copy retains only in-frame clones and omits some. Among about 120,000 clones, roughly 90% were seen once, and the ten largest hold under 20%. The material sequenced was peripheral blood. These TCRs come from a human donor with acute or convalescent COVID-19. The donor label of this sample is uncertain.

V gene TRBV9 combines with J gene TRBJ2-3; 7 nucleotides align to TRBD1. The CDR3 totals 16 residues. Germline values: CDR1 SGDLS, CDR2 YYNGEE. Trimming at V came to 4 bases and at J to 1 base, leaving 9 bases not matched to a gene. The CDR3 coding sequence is TGTGCCAGCAGCTCTCGACAGGGATGGGGCACAGATACGCAGTATTTT. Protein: CASSSRQGWGTDTQYF.

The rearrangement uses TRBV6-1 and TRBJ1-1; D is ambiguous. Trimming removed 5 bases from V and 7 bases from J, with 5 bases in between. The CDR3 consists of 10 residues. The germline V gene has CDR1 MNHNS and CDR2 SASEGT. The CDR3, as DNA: TGTGCCAGCAGTAGCCGTGAAGCTTTCTTT. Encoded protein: CASSSREAFF.

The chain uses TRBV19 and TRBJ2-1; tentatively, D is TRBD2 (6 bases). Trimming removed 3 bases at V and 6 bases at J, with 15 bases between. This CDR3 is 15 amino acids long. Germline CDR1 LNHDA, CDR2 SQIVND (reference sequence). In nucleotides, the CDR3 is TGTGCCAGTAGTATGGCCTCCAGCGGGCTCAATGAGCAGTTCTTC. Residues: CASSMASSGLNEQFF.

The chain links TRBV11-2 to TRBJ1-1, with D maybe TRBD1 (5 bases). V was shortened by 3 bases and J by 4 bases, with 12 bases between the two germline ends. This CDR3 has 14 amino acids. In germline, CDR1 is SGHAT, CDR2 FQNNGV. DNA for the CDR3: TGTGCCAGCAGCTTTAGTACGGGGGTCACTGAAGCTTTCTTT. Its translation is CASSFSTGVTEAFF.

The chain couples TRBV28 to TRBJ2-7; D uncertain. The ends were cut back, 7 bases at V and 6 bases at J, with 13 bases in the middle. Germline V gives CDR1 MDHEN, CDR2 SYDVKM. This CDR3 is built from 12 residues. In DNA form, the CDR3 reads TGTGCCAGCACCCAACGACATGGCGAGCAGTACTTC. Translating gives CASTQRHGEQYF.

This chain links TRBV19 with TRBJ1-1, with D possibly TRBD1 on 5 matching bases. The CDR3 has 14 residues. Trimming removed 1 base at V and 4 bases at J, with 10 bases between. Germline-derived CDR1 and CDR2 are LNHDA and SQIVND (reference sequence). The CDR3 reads CASSIAGLTTEAFF. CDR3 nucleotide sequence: TGTGCCAGTAGTATAGCAGGGTTGACCACTGAAGCTTTCTTT.

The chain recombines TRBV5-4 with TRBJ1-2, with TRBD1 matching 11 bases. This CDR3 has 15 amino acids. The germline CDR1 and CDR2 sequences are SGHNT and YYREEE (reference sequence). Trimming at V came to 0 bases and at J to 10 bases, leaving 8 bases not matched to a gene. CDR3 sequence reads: CASSLDGQGARAYTF. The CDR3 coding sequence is TGTGCCAGCAGCTTGGATGGACAGGGGGCTCGAGCCTACACCTTC.

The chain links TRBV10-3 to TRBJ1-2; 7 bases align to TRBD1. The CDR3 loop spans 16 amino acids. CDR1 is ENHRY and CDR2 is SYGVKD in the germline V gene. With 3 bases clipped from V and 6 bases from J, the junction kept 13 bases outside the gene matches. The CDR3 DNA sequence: TGTGCCATCAGTGAAATAACCCGACAGGGAACCGATGGCTACACCTTC. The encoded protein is CAISEITRQGTDGYTF.

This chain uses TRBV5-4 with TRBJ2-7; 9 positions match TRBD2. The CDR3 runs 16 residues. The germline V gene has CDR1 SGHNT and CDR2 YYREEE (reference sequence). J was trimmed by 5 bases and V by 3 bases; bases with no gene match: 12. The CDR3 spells CASSSAGGRDWDEQYF. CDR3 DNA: TGTGCCAGCAGCTCGGCGGGCGGGAGGGATTGGGACGAGCAGTACTTC. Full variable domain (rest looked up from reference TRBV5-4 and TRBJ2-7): ETGVTQSPTHLIKTRGQQVTLRCSSQSGHNTVSWYQQALGQGPQFIFQYYREEENGRGNFPPRFSGLQFPNYSSELNVNALELDDSALYLCASSSAGGRDWDEQYFGPGTRLTVT.

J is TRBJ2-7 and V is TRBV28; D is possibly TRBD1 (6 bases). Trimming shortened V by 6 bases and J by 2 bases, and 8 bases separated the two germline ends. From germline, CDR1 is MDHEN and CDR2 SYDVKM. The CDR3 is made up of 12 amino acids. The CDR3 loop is CASSDRPYEQYF. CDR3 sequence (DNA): TGTGCCAGCAGCGACAGGCCCTACGAGCAGTACTTC.

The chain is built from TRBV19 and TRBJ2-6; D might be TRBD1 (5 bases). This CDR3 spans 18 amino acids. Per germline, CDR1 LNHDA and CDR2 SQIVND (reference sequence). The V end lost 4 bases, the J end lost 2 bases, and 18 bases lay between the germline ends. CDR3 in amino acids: CASSSRVGRVTGANVLTF. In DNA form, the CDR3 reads TGTGCCAGTAGTAGTCGAGTGGGCAGGGTGACTGGGGCCAACGTCCTGACTTTC.

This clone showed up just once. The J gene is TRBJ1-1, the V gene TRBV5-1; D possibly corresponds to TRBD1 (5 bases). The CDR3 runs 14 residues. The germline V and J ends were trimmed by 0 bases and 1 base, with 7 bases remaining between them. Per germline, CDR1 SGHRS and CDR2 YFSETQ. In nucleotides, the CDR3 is TGCGCCAGCAGCTTGGCTGGGGCGAACACTGAAGCTTTCTTT. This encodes CASSLAGANTEAFF. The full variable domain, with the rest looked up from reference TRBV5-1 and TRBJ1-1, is KAGVTQTPRYLIKTRGQQVTLSCSPISGHRSVSWYQQTPGQGLQFLFEYFSETQRNKGNFPGRFSGRQFSNSRSEMNVSTLELGDSALYLCASSLAGANTEAFFGQGTRLTVV.

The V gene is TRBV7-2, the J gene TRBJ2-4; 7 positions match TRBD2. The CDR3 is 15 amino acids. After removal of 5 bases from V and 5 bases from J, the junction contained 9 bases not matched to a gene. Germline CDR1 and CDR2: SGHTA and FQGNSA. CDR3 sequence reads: CASSLSSGLQNIQYF. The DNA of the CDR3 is TGTGCCAGCAGCCTCAGCTCGGGACTACAAAACATTCAGTACTTC.

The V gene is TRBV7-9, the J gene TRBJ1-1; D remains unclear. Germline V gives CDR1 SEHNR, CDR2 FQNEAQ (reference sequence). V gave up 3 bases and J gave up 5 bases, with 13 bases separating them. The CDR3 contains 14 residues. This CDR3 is CASSFEGKTTEAFF. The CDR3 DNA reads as TGTGCCAGCAGCTTTGAGGGAAAAACGACTGAAGCTTTCTTT.

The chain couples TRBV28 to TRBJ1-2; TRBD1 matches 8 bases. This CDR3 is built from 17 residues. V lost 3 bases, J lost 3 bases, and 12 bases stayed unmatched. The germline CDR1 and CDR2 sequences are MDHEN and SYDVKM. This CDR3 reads CASSFGQGRDRYYGYTF. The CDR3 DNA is TGTGCCAGCAGTTTCGGACAGGGTCGGGACAGATACTATGGCTACACCTTC.

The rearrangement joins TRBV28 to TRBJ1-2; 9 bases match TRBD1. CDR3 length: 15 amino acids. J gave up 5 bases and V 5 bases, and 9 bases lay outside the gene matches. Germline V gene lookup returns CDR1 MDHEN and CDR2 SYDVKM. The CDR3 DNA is TGTGCCAGCAGTCCCTGGGACAGGGACTTTTATGGCTACACCTTC. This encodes CASSPWDRDFYGYTF.

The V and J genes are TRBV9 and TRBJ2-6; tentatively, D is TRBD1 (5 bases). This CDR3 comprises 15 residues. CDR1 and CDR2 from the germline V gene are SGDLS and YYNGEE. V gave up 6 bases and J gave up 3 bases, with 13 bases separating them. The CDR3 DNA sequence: TGTGCCAGCAACACAGGTATGGTTGGGGCCAACGTCCTGACTTTC. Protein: CASNTGMVGANVLTF.

The CDR3 nucleotides read TGCGCCAGCAGCTTTGGTCCGCAGGGGGCTTCACCCCTCCACTTT. Protein product: CASSFGPQGASPLHF. The gene calls are TRBV5-1 and TRBJ1-6; 8 positions agree with TRBD1. Germline assignment: CDR1 SGHRS and CDR2 YFSETQ. Unmatched junction bases numbered 7, after V lost 2 bases and J lost 9 bases. CDR3 length equals 15 residues.

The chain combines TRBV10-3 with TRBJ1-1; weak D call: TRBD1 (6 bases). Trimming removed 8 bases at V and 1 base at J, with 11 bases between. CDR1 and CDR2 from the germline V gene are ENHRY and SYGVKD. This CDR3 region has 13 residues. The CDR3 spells CAISPRGNTEAFF. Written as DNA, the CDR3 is TGTGCCATCTCTCCCAGGGGGAACACTGAAGCTTTCTTT.

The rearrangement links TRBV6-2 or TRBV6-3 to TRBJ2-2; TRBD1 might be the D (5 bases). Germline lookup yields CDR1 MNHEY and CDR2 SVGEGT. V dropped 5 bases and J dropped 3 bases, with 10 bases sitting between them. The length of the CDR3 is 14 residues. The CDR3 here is CASSAQGYTGELFF. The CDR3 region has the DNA TGTGCCAGCAGTGCTCAGGGCTACACCGGGGAGCTGTTTTTT.

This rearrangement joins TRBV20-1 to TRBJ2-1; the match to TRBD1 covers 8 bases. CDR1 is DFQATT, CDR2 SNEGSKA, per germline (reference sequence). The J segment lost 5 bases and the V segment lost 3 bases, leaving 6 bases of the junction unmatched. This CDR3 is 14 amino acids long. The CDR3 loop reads CSASGQGHNNEQFF. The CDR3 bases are TGCAGTGCTAGTGGACAGGGACATAACAATGAGCAGTTCTTC.

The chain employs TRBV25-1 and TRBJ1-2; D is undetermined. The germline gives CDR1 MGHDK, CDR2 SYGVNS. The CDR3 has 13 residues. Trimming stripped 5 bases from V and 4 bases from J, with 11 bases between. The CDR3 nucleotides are TGTGCCAGCAGTCAACTGGACTCCTATGGCTACACCTTC. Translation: CASSQLDSYGYTF.